The entry that follows covers one T cell receptor beta chain sequence. Some clones are missing from TCRdb's copy, which holds only in-frame ones; the method was immunoSEQ multiplex PCR. The sample lists roughly 250,000 clones, 75% to 90% occurring once. This specimen belongs to a study of blood T cell repertoires in COVID-19. The wider study: There were acute and convalescent COVID-19 samples, and they came from the United States, Italy and Spain. PBMCs, B-cell-depleted T cells, or T cells provided the cDNA or gDNA that made up the material.

Germline lookup yields CDR1 WNHNN and CDR2 SYGVQD (reference sequence). The CDR3 consists of 15 residues. V was pared by 0 bases and J by 8 bases, with 14 bases between. The clonotype was recovered from a middle-aged woman with acute COVID-19. Sequenced: PBMCs or T cells enriched from blood (not recorded which). V usage is TRBV10-1 and J usage is TRBJ2-1, with a tentative D call TRBD1 (6 bases). CDR3 nucleotide sequence: TGCGCCAGCAGTGAGTCGATTCCAGGGGAAGATGAGCAGTTCTTC. It is translated as CASSESIPGEDEQFF.